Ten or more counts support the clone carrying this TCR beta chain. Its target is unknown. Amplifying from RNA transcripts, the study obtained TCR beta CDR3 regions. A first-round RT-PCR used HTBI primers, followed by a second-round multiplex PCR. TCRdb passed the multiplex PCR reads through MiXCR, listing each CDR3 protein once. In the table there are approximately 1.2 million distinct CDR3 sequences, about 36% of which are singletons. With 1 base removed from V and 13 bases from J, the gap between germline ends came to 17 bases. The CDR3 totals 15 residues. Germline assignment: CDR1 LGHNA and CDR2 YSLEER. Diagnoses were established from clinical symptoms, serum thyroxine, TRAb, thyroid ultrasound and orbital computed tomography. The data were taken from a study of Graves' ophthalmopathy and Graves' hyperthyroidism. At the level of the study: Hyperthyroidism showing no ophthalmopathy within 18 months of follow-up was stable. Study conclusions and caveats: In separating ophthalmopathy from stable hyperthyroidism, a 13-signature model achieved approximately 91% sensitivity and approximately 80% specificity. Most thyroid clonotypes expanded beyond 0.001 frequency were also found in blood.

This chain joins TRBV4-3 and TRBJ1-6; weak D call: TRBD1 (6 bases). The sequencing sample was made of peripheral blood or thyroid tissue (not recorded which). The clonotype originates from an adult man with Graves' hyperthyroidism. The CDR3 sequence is CASSQGAGVLGPLHF. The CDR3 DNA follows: TGCGCCAGCAGCCAAGGGGCAGGGGTCCTTGGTCCCCTCCACTTT.